Given below is one TCR beta chain in context. These data originate in a study of blood T cell repertoires in COVID-19. The CDR3 extends over 16 amino acids. Per the germline V gene, CDR1 is ENHRY and CDR2 is SYGVKD. The trim removed 3 bases at V and 3 bases at J, leaving 8 bases unmatched. In the authors' methods: Amplifying reference gene primers gave estimates of nucleated cell counts. The assay was immunoSEQ multiplex PCR, and TCRdb's table has in-frame clones only and misses some. That table is the source of V, J and clone size, and D and trimming were worked out from the DNA. The table has tens of thousands of clones, about three quarters seen once.

Sequenced material: peripheral blood. The genes are TRBV10-3 and TRBJ2-3; 8 nucleotides match TRBD1. The receptor comes from a human donor in a cohort sampled during active COVID-19. The CDR3 DNA reads as TGTGCCATCAGTGATCAGACAGGGGAGTTAACAGATACGCAGTATTTT. This encodes CAISDQTGELTDTQYF.